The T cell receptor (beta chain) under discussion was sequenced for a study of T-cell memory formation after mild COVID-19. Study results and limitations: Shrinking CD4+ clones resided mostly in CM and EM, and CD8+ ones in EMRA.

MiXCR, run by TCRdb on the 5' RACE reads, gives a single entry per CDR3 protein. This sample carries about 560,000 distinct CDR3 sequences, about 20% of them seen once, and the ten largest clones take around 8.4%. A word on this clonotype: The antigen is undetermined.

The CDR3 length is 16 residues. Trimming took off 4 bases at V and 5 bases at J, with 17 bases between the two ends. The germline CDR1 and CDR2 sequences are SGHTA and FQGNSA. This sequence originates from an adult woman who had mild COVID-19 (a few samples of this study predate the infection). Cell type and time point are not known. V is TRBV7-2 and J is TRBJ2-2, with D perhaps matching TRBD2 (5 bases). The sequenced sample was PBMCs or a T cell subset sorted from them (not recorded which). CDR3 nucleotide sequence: TGTGCCAGCAGCTCGGACTGGGCCCGCCGAACCGGGGAGCTGTTTTTT. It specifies CASSSDWARRTGELFF.